This entry features one TCR beta chain sequence. A junction end diverges from the germline sequence, so it may reflect a read error. This sample is part of a study of control samples from healthy donors and cancer patients. Data came from immunoSEQ multiplex PCR; TCRdb stores just in-frame clones and leaves some out. The sample yields tens of thousands of clones, nearly 85% seen once. Germline V CDR1 and CDR2: SNHLY, FYNNEI. The CDR3 is 14 residues long. The sequence was obtained from a man aged 60-69 years in good health. V is TRBV2 and J is TRBJ1-5; D uncertain. Material for sequencing was blood. CDR3 DNA sequence: TGTACCAGCAAGGGCGGAACCCCTAATCAGCCCCAGCATTTT. This sequence encodes CTSKGGTPNQPQHF. The full variable domain, its missing parts supplied by reference TRBV2 and TRBJ1-5, is EPEVTQTPSHQVTQMGQEVILRCVPISNHLYFYWYRQILGQKVEFLVSFYNNEISEKSEIFDDQFSVERPDGSNFTLKIRSTKLEDSAMYFCTSKGGTPNQPQHFGDGTRLSIL.